The present TCR beta chain was sequenced within a study of naive and memory T cell subsets. Study-wide points: Potentially, T cell activation and differentiation skew this RNA-based measurement.

V lost 4 bases, J lost 11 bases, and 6 bases stayed unmatched. Per germline, CDR1 MNHNY and CDR2 SVGAGI (reference sequence). This CDR3 comprises 13 residues. Turning to this clonotype: Antigen specificity is unknown.

The library had UMIs added by 3' ligation of an oligonucleotide to TCR cDNA. Whole blood, around 2.5 ml, came from adult healthy volunteers. Cells were not sorted; total RNA input targeted about 1 to 1,100 ng. Four PCR rounds used nested alpha and beta constant region primers plus the SP2 primer. For blood and skin samples, reverse transcription used TCR alpha and beta constant primers. TCRdb re-derived calls from the 5' RACE reads in MiXCR, one entry per CDR3 protein. The sample consists of approximately 30,000 distinct CDR3 sequences, roughly a sixth of them appearing once. This rearrangement joins TRBV6-6 to TRBJ1-4; 8 nucleotides agree with TRBD1. The receptor was derived from a female donor in good health. The CDR3 bases are TGTGCCAGCAGTTCGGACAGGGTGGAGAAACTGTTTTTT. This codes for CASSSDRVEKLFF.